This TCR beta chain was retrieved from a study of T cells in Graves' hyperthyroidism and ophthalmopathy. Study background: Blood was drawn when the patient was first diagnosed and still untreated.

The CDR3 regions of TCR beta were amplified from RNA transcripts. Primed by the HTBI set, a first-round RT-PCR was run on the TCR CDR3. TCRdb processed the multiplex PCR reads anew with MiXCR; each CDR3 protein has one entry. The sample has some 600,000 distinct CDR3 sequences; 11% to 15% are singletons. Study observations and caveats: Expanded thyroid clonotypes (above 0.001) were mostly also found in blood.

The sample holds many counts of this clonotype. Its antigen is unidentified. This CDR3 spans 11 amino acids. V lost 5 bases and J lost 7, with 12 bases in between. Germline lookup yields CDR1 GTSNPN and CDR2 SVGIG (reference sequence). The chain couples TRBV30 to TRBJ2-7; no reliable D call. This TCR derives from a woman between 25 and 40 years old with Graves' hyperthyroidism that later progressed to Graves' ophthalmopathy. The specimen sequenced was blood. The CDR3: CAWSSFREQYF. CDR3 DNA sequence: TGTGCCTGGTCAAGCTTTCGGGAGCAGTACTTC.